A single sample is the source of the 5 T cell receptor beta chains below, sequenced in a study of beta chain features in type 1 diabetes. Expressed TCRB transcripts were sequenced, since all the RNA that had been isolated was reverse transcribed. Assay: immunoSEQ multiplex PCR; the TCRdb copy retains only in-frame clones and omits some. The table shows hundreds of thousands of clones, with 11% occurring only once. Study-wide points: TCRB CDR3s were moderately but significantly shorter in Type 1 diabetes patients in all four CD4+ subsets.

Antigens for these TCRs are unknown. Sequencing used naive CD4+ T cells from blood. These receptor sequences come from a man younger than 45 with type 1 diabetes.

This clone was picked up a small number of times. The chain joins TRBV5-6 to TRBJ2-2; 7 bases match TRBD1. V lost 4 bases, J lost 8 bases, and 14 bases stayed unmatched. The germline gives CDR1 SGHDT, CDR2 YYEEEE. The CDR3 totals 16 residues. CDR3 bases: TGTGCCAGCAGCACGGGGACAGCCCACCCCTCGGGGGAGCTGTTTTTT. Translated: CASSTGTAHPSGELFF.

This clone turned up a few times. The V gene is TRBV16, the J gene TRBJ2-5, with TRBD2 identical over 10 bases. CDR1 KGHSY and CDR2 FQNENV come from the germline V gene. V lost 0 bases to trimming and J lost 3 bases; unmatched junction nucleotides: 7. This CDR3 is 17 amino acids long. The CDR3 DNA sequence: TGTGCCAGCAGCCAATCGGAAAGCGGGGGGGCCAAAGAGACCCAGTACTTC. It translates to CASSQSESGGAKETQYF.

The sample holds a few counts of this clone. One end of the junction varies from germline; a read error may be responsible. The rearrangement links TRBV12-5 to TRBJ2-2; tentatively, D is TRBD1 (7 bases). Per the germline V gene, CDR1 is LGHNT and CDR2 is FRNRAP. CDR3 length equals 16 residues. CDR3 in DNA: TGTGCTAGTGGCCCAGGGGGGCAGCCGAACGCCGGGGAGCTGTTTTTT. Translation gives CASGPGGQPNAGELFF.

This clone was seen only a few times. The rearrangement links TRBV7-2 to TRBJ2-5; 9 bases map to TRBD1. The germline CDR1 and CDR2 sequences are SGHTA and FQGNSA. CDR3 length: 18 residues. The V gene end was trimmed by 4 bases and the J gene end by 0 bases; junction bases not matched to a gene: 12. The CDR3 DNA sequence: TGTGCCAGCAGCTCCACCGGGACAGGGACGATCGACCAAGAGACCCAGTACTTC. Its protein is CASSSTGTGTIDQETQYF.

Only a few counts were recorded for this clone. The CDR3 reads CASSLTVVEQYF. The CDR3 nucleotides are TGTGCCAGCAGCTTGACAGTCGTCGAGCAGTACTTC. The chain uses TRBV7-9 and TRBJ2-7; possible D gene TRBD1, 5 bases. The CDR3 runs 12 residues. Trimming removed 3 bases at V and 6 bases at J, with 9 bases between. CDR1 is SEHNR and CDR2 is FQNEAQ in the germline V gene (reference sequence).